A single sample gave rise to the 6 T cell receptor beta chains below, sequenced in a study of identical twins. One entry per CDR3 protein, called by TCRdb with MiXCR from the 5' RACE reads. The repertoire holds 600,000 to 700,000 distinct CDR3 sequences, with about 20% as singletons. Separately, the same data were catalogued under a study of T cells expressing NK-cell markers.

Material for sequencing was PBMCs. These receptors came from a woman under 30 in good health.

Note on this clonotype: Relative to the germline gene, one junction end is altered; a read error may explain this. V is TRBV25-1 and J is TRBJ1-1; D not resolved. The CDR3 sequence is 15 residues long. The germline gives CDR1 MGHDK, CDR2 SYGVNS. The chain's CDR3 is CASSDQPHMVTEAFF. The CDR3 nucleotides read TGTGCCAGCAGTGACCAACCCCACATGGTCACTGAAGCCTTCTTT. The entire variable domain, with the rest obtained from reference TRBV25-1 and TRBJ1-1, is as follows: EADIYQTPRYLVIGTGKKITLECSQTMGHDKMYWYQQDPGMELHLIHYSYGVNSTEKGDLSSESTVSRIRTEHFPLTLESARPSHTSQYLCASSDQPHMVTEAFFGQGTRLTVV.

This rearrangement joins TRBV12-3 or TRBV12-4 to TRBJ2-2, with D possibly being TRBD1 or TRBD2 (6 bases each). The V end lost 1 base, the J end lost 4 bases, and 10 bases lay between the germline ends. The CDR3 runs to 15 residues. As DNA, the CDR3 is TGTGCCAGCAGTTTAGGGGGGGCCGGCACCGGGGAGCTGTTTTTT. This translates into CASSLGGAGTGELFF.

The chain is built from TRBV20-1 and TRBJ2-3; D perhaps matches TRBD2 (6 bases). Deletions cut 3 bases from V and 3 bases from J, with 16 bases between. The CDR3 spans 15 residues. The germline V gene encodes CDR1 DFQATT and CDR2 SNEGSKA (reference sequence). This CDR3 is CSASLGSRGTDTQYF. CDR3 nucleotides: TGCAGTGCTAGTTTGGGGAGTCGGGGGACAGATACGCAGTATTTT.

V usage is TRBV5-6 and J usage is TRBJ2-1; D is possibly TRBD1 (7 bases). Germline loops: CDR1 SGHDT, CDR2 YYEEEE. V lost 0 bases to trimming and J lost 6 bases, with 13 bases between them. The CDR3 is 15 amino acids. The CDR3 region has the DNA TGTGCCAGCAGCTTGGGGAGGGGGCATTTCAATGAGCAGTTCTTC. The encoded protein is CASSLGRGHFNEQFF.

The table lists this clonotype with a few counts. The rearrangement links TRBV12-3 or TRBV12-4 to TRBJ1-1; D uncertain. With 6 bases removed from V and 5 bases from J, the gap between germline ends came to 10 bases. The CDR3 totals 12 residues. The CDR3: CASSPLWTEAFF. CDR3 DNA: TGTGCCAGCAGCCCCCTCTGGACTGAAGCTTTCTTT.

This clonotype occurred many times. This rearrangement joins TRBV7-2 to TRBJ2-1, with TRBD2 matching over 7 bases. The germline V gene has CDR1 SGHTA and CDR2 FQGNSA. The CDR3 sequence is 16 residues long. J lost 10 bases, V lost 0 bases, and 12 bases had no gene match. The chain's CDR3 is CASSLAEGGRGREQFF. CDR3 in DNA: TGTGCCAGCAGCTTAGCGGAAGGCGGGAGAGGGCGGGAGCAGTTCTTC.